These 15 T cell receptor beta chains were all obtained from the same sample, sequenced in a study of blood T cell repertoires in COVID-19. Sequencing used immunoSEQ multiplex PCR; TCRdb keeps in-frame clones, though not all of them. The profile covers under 150,000 clones, with over 75% appearing a single time and about 4% taken by the ten largest. The sample consisted of PBMCs or T cells enriched from blood (not recorded which). Source of these receptors: a man aged 45-65 years in a cohort exposed to, infected with or recovered from COVID-19 (not recorded which).

The chain carries TRBV9 and TRBJ1-1; D perhaps matches TRBD1 (5 bases). The germline gives CDR1 SGDLS, CDR2 YYNGEE. This CDR3 region has 16 residues. V dropped 0 bases and J dropped 4 bases, with 16 bases sitting between them. The CDR3 coding sequence is TGTGCCAGCAGCGTAGATTTGGCAGGGAGGATCACTGAAGCTTTCTTT. Protein product: CASSVDLAGRITEAFF.

This chain joins TRBV5-8 and TRBJ2-1; D gene uncertain. Deletions cut 6 bases from V and 0 bases from J, with 10 bases between. In germline, CDR1 is SGHTS, CDR2 YDEGEE. This CDR3 contains 14 residues. The CDR3 loop reads CASTPAYSYNEQFF. DNA for the CDR3: TGTGCCAGCACCCCTGCCTACTCCTACAATGAGCAGTTCTTC.

This clone was counted ten times or more. The CDR3 DNA reads as TGTGCCAGCAGCCCCCCTGAGGGGGGGCCGGCCCATGAGCAGTTCTTC. Its protein is CASSPPEGGPAHEQFF. This chain links TRBV5-4 with TRBJ2-1, with D possibly TRBD2 on 7 matching bases. The CDR3 totals 16 residues. The V gene's germline CDR1 is SGHNT and CDR2 YYREEE (reference sequence). The V gene lost 4 bases and the J gene lost 8 bases, with 22 bases spanning the gap.

This chain links TRBV6-5 with TRBJ2-7, with TRBD1 matching 9 bases. The junction had 10 bases not matched to a gene; V was cut back by 6 bases and J by 4 bases. Germline V gives CDR1 MNHEY, CDR2 SVGAGI. This CDR3 contains 15 residues. The CDR3 bases are TGTGCCAGCAGCGATCCGGGACAGGGAGATTACGAGCAGTACTTC. It specifies CASSDPGQGDYEQYF.

The V gene is TRBV28, the J gene TRBJ2-1; D gene ambiguous. Trimming left V 4 bases short and J 8 bases short, with 9 bases between. CDR1 and CDR2 (germline): MDHEN, SYDVKM. This CDR3 region has 12 residues. The CDR3 spells CASSSVDDEQFF. CDR3 DNA sequence: TGTGCCAGCAGTTCGGTAGATGATGAGCAGTTCTTC.

This chain connects TRBV6-5 to TRBJ2-7, with TRBD1 matching over 11 bases. V lost 4 bases and J lost 3; bases outside the gene matches: 5. Germline V gene lookup returns CDR1 MNHEY and CDR2 SVGAGI. This CDR3 region has 15 residues. This chain's CDR3 is CASSSLGTGGYEQYF. The CDR3 coding sequence is TGTGCCAGCAGTTCTCTCGGGACAGGGGGCTACGAGCAGTACTTC.

The rearrangement uses TRBV10-2 and TRBJ2-1; 10 nucleotides line up with TRBD2. The CDR3 consists of 16 residues. Per germline, CDR1 WSHSY and CDR2 SAAADI. The ends lost 5 bases at V and 1 base at J; junction bases unmatched: 5. The CDR3 DNA is TGCGCCAGCAGTACCCTACTAGCGGGATCCTACAATGAGCAGTTCTTC. Translated, it gives CASSTLLAGSYNEQFF.

This rearrangement joins TRBV6-1 to TRBJ1-1; 8 nucleotides align to TRBD1. CDR1 is MNHNS and CDR2 is SASEGT in the germline V gene. The J segment lost 4 bases and the V segment lost 4 bases, leaving 5 bases of the junction unmatched. The CDR3 covers 14 residues. CDR3 residues: CASSGQGTGTEAFF. The DNA for the CDR3 is TGTGCCAGCAGTGGACAGGGGACGGGCACTGAAGCTTTCTTT.

This clone was counted between two and nine times. J is TRBJ2-2 and V is TRBV5-5; TRBD2 might be the D (6 bases). Per germline, CDR1 SGHKS and CDR2 YYEKEE (reference sequence). The length of the CDR3 is 15 residues. The V and J ends lost 2 bases and 2 bases respectively, with 10 bases between them. The CDR3 DNA reads as TGTGCCAGCAGCTTCGGGACTGAAAACACCGGGGAGCTGTTTTTT. It specifies CASSFGTENTGELFF.

This clone was detected only once. This chain connects TRBV28 to TRBJ2-1; TRBD2 aligns across 14 bases. V gave up 5 bases and J gave up 7 bases; unmatched junction bases: 7. The CDR3 length is 16 residues. CDR1 and CDR2 (germline): MDHEN, SYDVKM. CDR3 protein: CASSATSGRVENEQFF. CDR3 nucleotides: TGTGCCAGCAGTGCGACTAGCGGGAGGGTAGAGAATGAGCAGTTCTTC. Using reference TRBV28 and TRBJ2-1 for the parts outside the CDR3, the full variable domain is DVKVTQSSRYLVKRTGEKVFLECVQDMDHENMFWYRQDPGLGLRLIYFSYDVKMKEKGDIPEGYSVSREKKERFSLILESASTNQTSMYLCASSATSGRVENEQFFGPGTRLTVL.

The V and J genes are TRBV30 and TRBJ2-2; 8 bases align to TRBD2. Germline V lookup: CDR1 GTSNPN, CDR2 SVGIG (reference sequence). The CDR3 loop spans 14 amino acids. With V trimmed by 4 bases and J by 4 bases, 5 bases remained unmatched. CDR3 region: CAWKLAGTTGELFF. CDR3 in DNA: TGTGCCTGGAAGTTAGCGGGGACCACCGGGGAGCTGTTTTTT.

This chain uses TRBV11-2 with TRBJ2-1; 10 bases are a match to TRBD2. The CDR3 contains 13 residues. The trim removed 0 bases at V and 10 bases at J, leaving 0 bases unmatched. Germline assignment: CDR1 SGHAT and CDR2 FQNNGV. The CDR3 sequence is CASSLELAGEQFF. In nucleotides, the CDR3 is TGTGCCAGCAGCTTAGAACTAGCGGGAGAGCAGTTCTTC.

This clone was counted at least ten times. The rearrangement links TRBV18 to TRBJ1-3; 8 bases fit TRBD1. Germline assignment: CDR1 KGHSH and CDR2 LQKENI. After removal of 2 bases from V and 4 bases from J, the junction contained 7 bases not matched to a gene. The CDR3 is 16 amino acids. The CDR3 DNA follows: TGTGCCAGCTCACCATCACAGGGGGTAGCCGGAAACACCATATATTTT. It yields the protein CASSPSQGVAGNTIYF.

The chain combines TRBV11-2 with TRBJ1-4, with D unclear. The CDR3 totals 16 residues. CDR1 and CDR2 (germline): SGHAT, FQNNGV. V lost 3 bases and J lost 8, with 19 bases in between. CDR3 sequence reads: CASSFPLETWEEKLFF. The CDR3 region has the DNA TGTGCCAGCAGCTTCCCGCTTGAGACTTGGGAGGAAAAACTGTTTTTT.

V usage is TRBV5-1 and J usage is TRBJ1-6; the D gene is possibly TRBD1 (6 bases). Trimming removed 3 bases at V and 9 bases at J, with 19 bases between. This CDR3 is built from 16 residues. CDR1 and CDR2 (germline): SGHRS, YFSETQ. The DNA for the CDR3 is TGCGCCAGCAGCTGGGGACCCACAGGGAGCGGTTCACCCCTCCACTTT. Residues: CASSWGPTGSGSPLHF.